This T cell receptor (beta chain) was retrieved from a study of OX40 agonist ivuxolimab in advanced cancers. Overall study context: Three patients, one with hepatocellular carcinoma and two with cutaneous melanoma, responded partially. Study-wide points: Clonal expansion was seen in CD4+ and CD8+ blood T cells by week 6 at 0.1 to 3.0 mg/kg.

Individuals having autoimmune disease history or systemic immunosuppression were not enrolled. About this clone itself: Its antigen is as yet unknown.

There are 15 residues in the CDR3. Germline lookup yields CDR1 SEHNR and CDR2 FQNEAQ (reference sequence). Between the trimmed V and J ends, which lost 5 bases and 6 bases, there was a span of 18 bases. Assay: immunoSEQ multiplex PCR; the TCRdb copy retains only in-frame clones and omits some. This table holds 90,000 or so clones, about 86% found once. The sequenced sample was CD4+ or CD8+ T cells sorted from blood, obtained in a trial of the OX40 agonist ivuxolimab. V and J are TRBV7-9 and TRBJ2-3; D not resolved. This TCR was sampled from an adult with an advanced solid tumor such as melanoma, head and neck, liver or kidney cancer. CDR3 loop: CASSPGVIELDTQYF. CDR3 in DNA: TGTGCCAGCAGCCCTGGTGTGATAGAATTGGATACGCAGTATTTT. The variable domain in full, with the rest retrieved from reference TRBV7-9 and TRBJ2-3, is DTGVSQNPRHKITKRGQNVTFRCDPISEHNRLYWYRQTLGQGPEFLTYFQNEAQLEKSRLLSDRFSAERPKGSFSTLEIQRTEQGDSAMYLCASSPGVIELDTQYFGPGTRLTVL.